The 26 T cell receptor beta chains given below trace back to one sample, sequenced in a study of T cell responses to AZD1222 COVID-19 vaccine. This table comes from immunoSEQ multiplex PCR, and its TCRdb copy is limited to in-frame clones, with some not included. The sample consists of 150,000 to 200,000 clones, more than 80% of them appearing once. The sequences come from peripheral blood, collected on day 0 of AZD1222 vaccination. Every receptor here comes from an adult in good health.

This chain links TRBV27 with TRBJ1-1, with D unclear. V was trimmed by 4 bases and J by 2 bases, leaving 8 bases between them. The CDR3 is 13 amino acids. Germline assignment: CDR1 MNHEY and CDR2 SMNVEV (reference sequence). The CDR3 loop is CASSWAGNTEAFF. The CDR3 DNA follows: TGTGCCAGCAGTTGGGCAGGCAACACTGAAGCTTTCTTT.

The J gene is TRBJ1-2, the V gene TRBV2; 7 bases align to TRBD1. This CDR3 spans 16 amino acids. V gave up 6 bases and J gave up 4 bases; unmatched junction bases: 14. Per the germline V gene, CDR1 is SNHLY and CDR2 is FYNNEI. The CDR3, as DNA: TGTGCCAGCAGGGGATTTGACAGGGTCCGCGTCTATGGCTACACCTTC. Protein: CASRGFDRVRVYGYTF. Based on the CDR3 plus reference TRBV2 and TRBJ1-2, the full variable domain is EPEVTQTPSHQVTQMGQEVILRCVPISNHLYFYWYRQILGQKVEFLVSFYNNEISEKSEIFDDQFSVERPDGSNFTLKIRSTKLEDSAMYFCASRGFDRVRVYGYTFGSGTRLTVV.

The chain has TRBV5-6 and TRBJ2-7; a weak D match, TRBD1 (6 bases). Germline assignment: CDR1 SGHDT and CDR2 YYEEEE. The length of the CDR3 is 14 residues. The V gene lost 2 bases and the J gene lost 6 bases, with 15 bases spanning the gap. The CDR3 region has the DNA TGTGCCAGCAGCTTAGGACAGACCTTAGGCGAGCAGTACTTC. Translated: CASSLGQTLGEQYF.

V and J are TRBV11-2 and TRBJ2-7; D gene unclear. With 1 base removed from V and 2 bases from J, the gap between germline ends came to 3 bases. Germline CDR1 SGHAT, CDR2 FQNNGV. The CDR3 has 12 amino acids. This chain's CDR3 is CASSLAPYEQYF. In DNA, the CDR3 is TGTGCCAGCAGCTTAGCCCCCTACGAGCAGTACTTC.

This chain connects TRBV24-1 to TRBJ2-1; D gene ambiguous. Deletions cut 0 bases from V and 0 bases from J, with 5 bases between. There are 15 residues in the CDR3. Germline loops: CDR1 KGHDR, CDR2 SFDVKD. CDR3 in DNA: TGTGCCACCAGTGATTTGATGAGCTCCTACAATGAGCAGTTCTTC. This sequence encodes CATSDLMSSYNEQFF.

The DNA of the CDR3 is TGTGCCAGCAGGTCGAGCGGGAGCTCCTACAATGAGCAGTTCTTC. It translates to CASRSSGSSYNEQFF. This chain connects TRBV3-1 (or the pseudogene TRBV3-2) to TRBJ2-1; 8 bases are a match to TRBD2. The CDR3 covers 15 residues. Germline CDR1 is LGHDT and CDR2 is YNNKEL (reference sequence). The trim removed 6 bases at V and 0 bases at J, leaving 4 bases unmatched.

The chain couples TRBV9 to TRBJ2-5; 13 bases match TRBD2. V lost 2 bases, J lost 3 bases, and 4 bases stayed unmatched. This CDR3 has 16 residues. Germline V gene data show CDR1 as SGDLS and CDR2 as YYNGEE. This CDR3 reads CASSVGLAGVEETQYF. CDR3 nucleotides: TGTGCCAGCAGCGTCGGACTAGCGGGAGTGGAAGAGACCCAGTACTTC.

The CDR3, as DNA: TGCGCCAGCAGCTTGGGGCCCCAGGGGAACCTAGGCGGAAACTACGAGCAGTACTTC. Amino acid sequence: CASSLGPQGNLGGNYEQYF. The chain uses TRBV5-1 and TRBJ2-7; D may be TRBD1 (6 bases). This CDR3 region has 19 residues. Between the trimmed V and J ends, which lost 0 bases and 3 bases, there was a span of 25 bases. Germline V gene data show CDR1 as SGHRS and CDR2 as YFSETQ.

The V gene is TRBV11-1, the J gene TRBJ1-2; perhaps TRBD1 as D (6 bases). The CDR3 spans 14 residues. In germline, CDR1 is SGHAT, CDR2 FQDESV (reference sequence). The V end lost 5 bases, the J end lost 3 bases, and 13 bases lay between the germline ends. The CDR3 sequence is CASSLGGKDYGYTF. The CDR3, as DNA: TGTGCCAGCAGCCTAGGGGGTAAGGACTATGGCTACACCTTC.

This chain uses TRBV19 with TRBJ1-2; D is ambiguous. Trimming cost V 7 bases and J 0 bases, with 18 bases left between them. The CDR3 loop spans 16 amino acids. Germline values: CDR1 LNHDA, CDR2 SQIVND (reference sequence). CDR3 amino acids: CASTPYGNSANYGYTF. The CDR3 region has the DNA TGTGCCAGTACCCCGTATGGCAATTCAGCTAACTATGGCTACACCTTC.

V usage is TRBV5-6 and J usage is TRBJ1-1; D unclear. V dropped 3 bases and J dropped 6 bases, with 18 bases sitting between them. This CDR3 region has 15 residues. Germline V CDR1 and CDR2: SGHDT, YYEEEE. CDR3 DNA sequence: TGTGCCAGCAGCTCGATAGTGGCGGGTCGGTCTGAAGCTTTCTTT. It translates to CASSSIVAGRSEAFF.

Written as DNA, the CDR3 is TGTGCCAGCAGCTTAGTTGCGGGACTCGTTACCGGGGAGCTGTTTTTT. Translated: CASSLVAGLVTGELFF. This chain joins TRBV7-9 and TRBJ2-2; D might be TRBD2 (6 bases). Trimming shortened V by 1 base and J by 5 bases, and 14 bases separated the two germline ends. Per the germline V gene, CDR1 is SEHNR and CDR2 is FQNEAQ (reference sequence). This CDR3 contains 16 residues.

The rearrangement links TRBV25-1 to TRBJ1-4; weak D call: TRBD1 (5 bases). CDR1 is MGHDK, CDR2 SYGVNS, per germline. V lost 3 bases and J lost 7, with 15 bases in between. The CDR3 loop spans 15 amino acids. CDR3 sequence reads: CASSDPRVGGEKLFF. CDR3 nucleotide sequence: TGTGCCAGCAGTGACCCCCGAGTGGGGGGTGAAAAACTGTTTTTT.

The chain joins TRBV6-5 to TRBJ2-2; 14 bases agree with TRBD2. This CDR3 comprises 15 residues. CDR1 is MNHEY, CDR2 SVGAGI, per germline. Trimming cost V 6 bases and J 6 bases; bases outside gene matches: 3. The CDR3 here is CASRRTSGRPGELFF. The CDR3, as DNA: TGTGCCAGCAGGCGGACTAGCGGGAGGCCCGGGGAGCTGTTTTTT.

This chain uses TRBV7-9 with TRBJ2-7; D gene uncertain. Germline V gene data show CDR1 as SEHNR and CDR2 as FQNEAQ (reference sequence). The CDR3 spans 14 residues. The chain's CDR3 is CAPQMADLPYEQYF. Written as DNA, the CDR3 is TGTGCGCCGCAAATGGCGGATCTCCCCTACGAGCAGTACTTC.

The rearrangement uses TRBV7-9 and TRBJ2-1; no clear D. The CDR3 runs to 12 residues. V gave up 8 bases and J gave up 6 bases, with 11 bases separating them. The germline V gene encodes CDR1 SEHNR and CDR2 FQNEAQ (reference sequence). CDR3 sequence: CASRLLGNEQFF. DNA of the CDR3: TGTGCCAGCCGCCTTTTGGGCAATGAGCAGTTCTTC.

A single count supports this clone. The rearrangement joins TRBV3-1 (or the pseudogene TRBV3-2) to TRBJ1-2, with no clear D. Between the trimmed V and J ends, which lost 0 bases and 5 bases, there was a span of 7 bases. CDR3 length: 13 residues. Germline-derived CDR1 and CDR2 are LGHDT and YNNKEL (reference sequence). In nucleotides, the CDR3 is TGTGCCAGCAGCCAAGATACCGAGTATGGCTACACCTTC. It yields the protein CASSQDTEYGYTF.

The V gene is TRBV15, the J gene TRBJ2-1, with TRBD2 matching over 7 bases. CDR1 and CDR2 (germline): LNHNV, YYDKDF (reference sequence). CDR3 size: 15 residues. V lost 4 bases, J lost 4 bases, and 7 bases stayed unmatched. This CDR3 reads CATSTSVLAYNEQFF. The CDR3 DNA sequence: TGTGCCACCAGCACGTCCGTACTAGCGTACAATGAGCAGTTCTTC.

J is TRBJ1-5 and V is TRBV2, with TRBD1 as a possible D gene (6 bases). The V gene lost 3 bases and the J gene lost 0 bases, with 12 bases spanning the gap. The CDR3 runs 16 residues. Germline CDR1 SNHLY, CDR2 FYNNEI. The CDR3 DNA follows: TGTGCCAGCAGTGAGGGAAACAGGGCTAGCAATCAGCCCCAGCATTTT. It is translated as CASSEGNRASNQPQHF.

The V and J genes are TRBV27 and TRBJ2-7; 13 positions agree with TRBD2. The V gene's germline CDR1 is MNHEY and CDR2 SMNVEV (reference sequence). J was trimmed by 2 bases and V by 5 bases; bases with no gene match: 9. This CDR3 contains 17 residues. CDR3 protein: CASSKGLAGDSPYEQYF. In DNA, the CDR3 is TGTGCCAGCAGTAAAGGACTAGCGGGAGATTCTCCCTACGAGCAGTACTTC.

The genes are TRBV6-1 and TRBJ2-7; D is unclear. Germline values: CDR1 MNHNS, CDR2 SASEGT. Between the trimmed V and J ends, which lost 1 base and 3 bases, there was a span of 4 bases. The CDR3 spans 12 residues. CDR3 protein: CASSEEVYEQYF. The CDR3 coding sequence is TGTGCCAGCAGTGAAGAGGTCTACGAGCAGTACTTC.

Note on this clone: The same CDR3 also results from other DNA sequences found in this sample. The rearrangement uses TRBV18 and TRBJ1-3; tentative D call: TRBD1 (6 bases). Trimming took off 3 bases at V and 4 bases at J, with 7 bases between the two ends. Germline V gene lookup returns CDR1 KGHSH and CDR2 LQKENI. CDR3 length: 13 amino acids. CDR3: CASSPGQGNTIYF. CDR3 bases: TGTGCCAGCTCACCTGGACAGGGAAACACCATATATTTT.

This chain joins TRBV9 and TRBJ2-7; TRBD1 matches 12 bases. Germline-derived CDR1 and CDR2 are SGDLS and YYNGEE. The CDR3 extends over 14 amino acids. The V segment lost 10 bases and the J segment 6 bases; nucleotides outside the gene matches: 11. CDR3 in amino acids: CAGSRGQGAGEQYF. The CDR3 DNA reads TGTGCCGGATCCCGGGGACAGGGGGCTGGCGAGCAGTACTTC. Full variable domain (outside the CDR3, taken from reference TRBV9 and TRBJ2-7): DSGVTQTPKHLITATGQRVTLRCSPRSGDLSVYWYQQSLDQGLQFLIQYYNGEERAKGNILERFSAQQFPDLHSELNLSSLELGDSALYFCAGSRGQGAGEQYFGPGTRLTVT.

The chain recombines TRBV11-2 with TRBJ2-3; no clear D. Per the germline V gene, CDR1 is SGHAT and CDR2 is FQNNGV. V lost 4 bases and J 3 bases, leaving 11 bases between the germline ends. CDR3 length: 14 residues. CDR3 protein: CASSYSPRTDTQYF. The CDR3 DNA sequence: TGTGCCAGCAGCTACTCCCCCAGAACAGATACGCAGTATTTT.

The chain recombines TRBV4-2 with TRBJ1-4; tentatively, D is TRBD1 (6 bases). Per germline, CDR1 LGHNA and CDR2 YNFKEQ. CDR3 length equals 16 residues. The V end was cut by 4 bases, the J end by 2 bases, with 14 bases between. CDR3 sequence (DNA): TGTGCCAGCAGCCCCGGACAGATGAGCACTAATGAAAAACTGTTTTTT. It codes for CASSPGQMSTNEKLFF.

The rearrangement links TRBV23-1 to TRBJ2-5; D ambiguous. TRBV23-1 belongs to the ORF category, with a function that is uncertain. CDR3 length: 14 residues. With 3 bases removed from V and 1 base from J, the gap between germline ends came to 9 bases. The CDR3 region is CASSHPLCQETQYF. CDR3 nucleotides: TGCGCCAGCAGTCACCCCCTATGCCAAGAGACCCAGTACTTC.